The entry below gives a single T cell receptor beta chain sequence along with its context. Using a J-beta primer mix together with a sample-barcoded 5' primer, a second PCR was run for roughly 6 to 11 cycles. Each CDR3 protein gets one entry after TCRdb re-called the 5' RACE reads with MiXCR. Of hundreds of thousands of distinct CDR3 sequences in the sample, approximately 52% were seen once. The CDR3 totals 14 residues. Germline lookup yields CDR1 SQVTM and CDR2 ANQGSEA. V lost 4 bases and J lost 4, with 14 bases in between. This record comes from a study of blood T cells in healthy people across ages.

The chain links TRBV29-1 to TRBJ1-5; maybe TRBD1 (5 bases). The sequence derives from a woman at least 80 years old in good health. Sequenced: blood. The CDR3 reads CSVALGGGNQPQHF. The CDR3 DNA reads TGCAGCGTTGCTCTGGGGGGTGGTAATCAGCCCCAGCATTTT.